The sequence of this T cell receptor (beta chain) was determined in a study of cytomegalovirus exposure and HLA in healthy donors. Germline V gene sequence: CDR1 SGDLS, CDR2 YYNGEE. V shed 3 bases, J shed 0 bases, and the junction held 8 bases outside the gene matches. The CDR3 has 16 amino acids. PCR primers comprised 60 Vbeta and 13 Jbeta primers. Method: immunoSEQ multiplex PCR; TCRdb's copy keeps in-frame clones and lacks some. The top ten hold roughly 1% of the sample, which has some 140,000 clones, about 74% seen once. This sequence joins TRBV9 and TRBJ1-2, with 7 bases lining up with TRBD1. What was sequenced was PBMCs. The TCR originated in a woman aged 60 to 75 in good health and CMV-seronegative. The CDR3 protein is CASSALTGSTNYGYTF. The CDR3 nucleotides are TGTGCCAGCAGCGCCTTGACAGGGTCGACTAACTATGGCTACACCTTC.